The TCR beta chain under discussion was sequenced for a study of T-cell reconstitution after alpha-beta-depleted transplantation in children. During its preparation, the TCRbeta library received unique molecular identifiers. TCRdb re-analysed the PCR reads in MiXCR, keeping a single row per CDR3 protein. The repertoire holds about 640,000 distinct CDR3 sequences, with approximately 16% as singletons. The CDR3 is made up of 14 amino acids. V was clipped by 1 base and J by 0 bases, with 7 bases between them. The germline V gene encodes CDR1 SGHRS and CDR2 YFSETQ. This clonotype appeared many times. The sample here was PBMCs from the stem cell graft donor, taken from the stem cell graft. This chain uses TRBV5-1 with TRBJ1-1; no firm D call. The receptor was derived from a human donor who donated a stem cell graft to a child with acute myeloid leukemia. The CDR3 coding sequence is TGCGCCAGCAGCTTGAGACCCATGAACACTGAAGCTTTCTTT. Its protein product is CASSLRPMNTEAFF.